A single sample is the source of the 18 T cell receptor beta chains below, sequenced in a study of cytomegalovirus exposure and HLA in healthy donors listed by TCRdb under 2017. The receptor library was made with the immunoSEQ multiplex PCR assay. TCRdb took this table from immuneACCESS and kept in-frame rearrangements with V and J called. Such tables lack part of the clones; where checked against another copy, unresolved V genes explain under half of the gap, and the rest is unexplained. The sample table records more than 110,000 clones; 88% of these occur just once. The ten largest clones take up 7.5% to 8.5% of the sample. What was sequenced was PBMCs. All receptors come from a woman aged 18 to 35 in good health and CMV-seropositive.

The gene calls are TRBV25-1 and TRBJ1-3; D not certain. CDR1 and CDR2 from the germline V gene are MGHDK and SYGVNS. The V end lost 11 bases, the J end lost 2 bases, and 16 bases lay between the germline ends. This CDR3 spans 14 amino acids. The CDR3 bases are TGTGCCGCGGGAGACGCCAATACTGGAAACACCATATATTTT. As protein: CAAGDANTGNTIYF. Using reference TRBV25-1 and TRBJ1-3 for the parts outside the CDR3, the full variable domain is EADIYQTPRYLVIGTGKKITLECSQTMGHDKMYWYQQDPGMELHLIHYSYGVNSTEKGDLSSESTVSRIRTEHFPLTLESARPSHTSQYLCAAGDANTGNTIYFGEGSWLTVV.

This clone appeared once. The chain has TRBV2 and TRBJ1-4; 9 bases are shared with TRBD1. From germline, CDR1 is SNHLY and CDR2 FYNNEI. The V and J ends lost 6 bases and 4 bases, in that order; junction bases with no gene match: 0. This CDR3 has 13 residues. The CDR3 coding sequence is TGTGCCAGCAGGGGACAGGGTAATGAAAAACTGTTTTTT. Amino acids: CASRGQGNEKLFF. Full variable domain (missing parts from reference TRBV2 and TRBJ1-4): EPEVTQTPSHQVTQMGQEVILRCVPISNHLYFYWYRQILGQKVEFLVSFYNNEISEKSEIFDDQFSVERPDGSNFTLKIRSTKLEDSAMYFCASRGQGNEKLFFGSGTQLSVL.

This rearrangement joins TRBV2 to TRBJ1-1, with a weak D call TRBD1 (5 bases). The ends were cut back, 10 bases at V and 2 bases at J, with 11 bases in the middle. Germline V CDR1 and CDR2: SNHLY, FYNNEI. This CDR3 comprises 12 residues. In DNA form, the CDR3 reads TGTGCCACCAAAGGACATAACACTGAAGCTTTCTTT. Its protein product is CATKGHNTEAFF.

This clone was recorded only once. The V call is TRBV21-1, the J call TRBJ1-2; the table's D call, TRBD1, was not checked against the DNA. TRBV21-1 counts as a pseudogene. The CDR3 contains 13 residues. CDR3 sequence reads: CASSAGTGVGYTF. The CDR3, as DNA: TGTGCCAGCAGCGCCGGGACAGGGGTTGGCTACACCTTC.

CDR3 in amino acids: CASSLSGYEQYF. DNA for the CDR3: TGTGCCAGCAGCTTGTCCGGCTACGAGCAGTACTTC. V usage is TRBV5-5 and J usage is TRBJ2-7; D not certain. Germline V gene lookup returns CDR1 SGHKS and CDR2 YYEKEE (reference sequence). V was trimmed by 1 base and J by 3 bases, leaving 5 bases between them. The CDR3 covers 12 residues.

The V call is TRBV27, the J call TRBJ2-7; TRBD1 matches at 11 bases. V shed 3 bases and J 6 bases; nucleotides not matched to a gene: 4. Germline V gene lookup returns CDR1 MNHEY and CDR2 SMNVEV (reference sequence). The CDR3 has 14 residues. This CDR3 reads CASSLAGTGGEQYF. The DNA for the CDR3 is TGTGCCAGCAGTTTGGCCGGGACAGGGGGCGAGCAGTACTTC.

To note about this clone: Relative to the germline gene, one junction end is altered; a read error may explain this. CDR3 sequence reads: CASSPGQGKQETQYF. The DNA for the CDR3 is TGTGCTAGCAGCCCGGGACAGGGGAAACAAGAGACCCAGTACTTC. This chain uses TRBV7-7 with TRBJ2-5; 10 bases match TRBD1. This CDR3 has 15 amino acids. Germline V gene data show CDR1 as SSHAT and CDR2 as FNYEAQ (reference sequence).

This clone was counted between two and nine times. V gene TRBV6-4 combines with J gene TRBJ2-3, with D possibly being TRBD2 (6 bases). V lost 5 bases, J lost 8 bases, and 14 bases lay in between. CDR1 and CDR2 from the germline V gene are MRHNA and SNTAGT. This CDR3 comprises 13 residues. The CDR3: CASSKEGPGTQYF. CDR3 nucleotides: TGTGCCAGCAGTAAGGAGGGCCCCGGTACGCAGTATTTT.

V is TRBV6-6 and J is TRBJ2-5, with 8 bases identical to TRBD2. Per germline, CDR1 MNHNY and CDR2 SVGAGI (reference sequence). The CDR3 is 15 amino acids. J was trimmed by 6 bases and V by 4 bases; bases with no gene match: 10. CDR3 bases: TGTGCCAGCAGTTTCGGGGCAAGCGGGAGTCAGACCCAGTACTTC. Protein sequence: CASSFGASGSQTQYF.

This clone was counted once. This chain connects TRBV7-3 to TRBJ1-6; TRBD1 might be the D (6 bases). The length of the CDR3 is 15 residues. Trimming left V 2 bases short and J 10 bases short, with 15 bases between. CDR1 is SGHTA and CDR2 is FQGTGA in the germline V gene. The CDR3 spells CASSLDRPGESPLHF. In DNA, the CDR3 is TGTGCCAGCAGCTTAGATCGGCCAGGGGAATCACCCCTCCACTTT.

In its sample, this clone was seen a few times. This sequence joins TRBV18 and TRBJ2-7; 7 bases are shared with TRBD1. With V trimmed by 2 bases and J by 3 bases, 1 base remained unmatched. This CDR3 is built from 13 residues. The germline CDR1 and CDR2 sequences are KGHSH and LQKENI. CDR3 in amino acids: CASSPTGDYEQYF. The CDR3 nucleotides read TGTGCCAGCTCACCAACAGGGGACTACGAGCAGTACTTC.

The chain has TRBV7-2 and TRBJ1-1; D is undetermined. This CDR3 contains 15 residues. Trimming took off 5 bases at V and 2 bases at J, with 15 bases between the two ends. Germline CDR1 is SGHTA and CDR2 is FQGNSA. This chain's CDR3 is CASSPYLTANTEAFF. As DNA, the CDR3 is TGTGCCAGCAGCCCCTACCTAACAGCTAACACTGAAGCTTTCTTT. Together with reference TRBV7-2 and TRBJ1-1, the CDR3 gives the full variable domain: GAGVSQSPSNKVTEKGKDVELRCDPISGHTALYWYRQSLGQGLEFLIYFQGNSAPDKSGLPSDRFSAERTGGSVSTLTIQRTQQEDSAVYLCASSPYLTANTEAFFGQGTRLTVV.

This clone was observed a few times. The chain couples TRBV9 to TRBJ2-1; a possible D gene is TRBD2 (6 bases). CDR3 length: 15 amino acids. Germline V gives CDR1 SGDLS, CDR2 YYNGEE. V was pared by 0 bases and J by 2 bases, with 9 bases between. This chain's CDR3 is CASSVEGLAYNEQFF. The CDR3 DNA follows: TGTGCCAGCAGCGTAGAGGGACTGGCCTACAATGAGCAGTTCTTC.

The chain has TRBV15 and TRBJ1-3; 8 nucleotides align to TRBD1. Germline CDR1 and CDR2: LNHNV and YYDKDF (reference sequence). The CDR3 extends over 18 amino acids. The V gene end was trimmed by 0 bases and the J gene end by 2 bases; junction bases not matched to a gene: 9. This chain's CDR3 is CATSRDPLQGAPGNTIYF. CDR3 nucleotide sequence: TGTGCCACCAGCAGAGATCCCCTTCAGGGGGCGCCTGGAAACACCATATATTTT.

V usage is TRBV28 and J usage is TRBJ2-3, with TRBD2 identical over 13 bases. The CDR3 sequence is 19 residues long. Per the germline V gene, CDR1 is MDHEN and CDR2 is SYDVKM. The J segment lost 3 bases and the V segment lost 6 bases, leaving 15 bases of the junction unmatched. Here the CDR3 DNA reads TGTGCCAGCAGACCCGACGCGCCGGGACTAGCGGGAAGAACAGATACGCAGTATTTT. This codes for CASRPDAPGLAGRTDTQYF.

The rearrangement uses TRBV7-9 and TRBJ2-7, with D tentatively TRBD2 (5 bases). Trimming removed 5 bases at V and 7 bases at J, with 21 bases between. CDR1 and CDR2 from the germline V gene are SEHNR and FQNEAQ (reference sequence). There are 15 residues in the CDR3. CDR3: CASSLTKGPRGEQYF. In DNA, the CDR3 is TGTGCCAGCAGCCTTACGAAGGGTCCCCGGGGTGAGCAGTACTTC.

This clone appeared a single time. A junction boundary mismatches the germline segment, possibly from a read error. CDR3 DNA sequence: TGTGCCAGCAGTTTTGATGGCAGGGGGGCCTACGATGAGCAGTTCTTC. Protein sequence: CASSFDGRGAYDEQFF. The genes are TRBV28 and TRBJ2-1; a possible D gene is TRBD1 (7 bases). The germline CDR1 and CDR2 sequences are MDHEN and SYDVKM. This CDR3 is 16 amino acids long.

The rearrangement links TRBV7-3 to TRBJ2-7, with 9 bases aligning to TRBD2. This CDR3 comprises 13 residues. Trimming at V came to 3 bases and at J to 5 bases, leaving 2 bases not matched to a gene. Germline V gene lookup returns CDR1 SGHTA and CDR2 FQGTGA. The CDR3 DNA is TGTGCCAGCAGCTTGGGACTAGCCGACGAGCAGTACTTC. Its protein product is CASSLGLADEQYF.